This is a list of T cell receptor beta chains from one sample in a study of Graves' ophthalmopathy and Graves' hyperthyroidism. MiXCR, run by TCRdb on the multiplex PCR reads, gives a single entry per CDR3 protein. The sample shows about 700,000 distinct CDR3 sequences, roughly two fifths of them seen only once. Sequenced sample: peripheral blood. The receptors shown here come from an adult man with Graves' ophthalmopathy. Each CDR3 is given with its conserved first and last residue. The D gene is left open where the match is weak. Clone size is given for some rows only: seen once, a few or many times, or a class if the clone is expanded.

clone size,D gene,V gene,J gene,CDR3 protein,CDR3 DNA
few,.,TRBV6-5,TRBJ2-7,CASSGGGYYYEQYF,TGTGCCAGCAGTGGAGGGGGCTACTACTACGAGCAGTACTTC
.,.,TRBV6-1,TRBJ1-4,CASSEDGAVNEKLFF,TGTGCCAGCAGTGAAGACGGAGCTGTAAATGAAAAACTGTTTTTT
many,.,TRBV7-9,TRBJ1-2,CASSLEGPDGYTF,TGTGCCAGCAGCCTAGAGGGGCCGGATGGCTACACCTTC
few,.,TRBV20-1,TRBJ2-7,CSARDIGLSYEQYF,TGCAGTGCTAGAGATATAGGACTATCCTACGAGCAGTACTTC
.,.,TRBV10-3,TRBJ1-2,CASSPPGTNNYGYTF,TGTGCCAGCAGCCCACCAGGGACAAATAACTATGGCTACACCTTC
few,TRBD2,TRBV7-9,TRBJ2-2,CASSLLAETGELFF,TGTGCCAGCAGCTTACTAGCGGAAACCGGGGAGCTGTTTTTT
.,TRBD1,TRBV25-1,TRBJ2-3,CASSRDSSTDTQYF,TGTGCCAGCAGCCGGGACAGCAGCACAGATACGCAGTATTTT
many,.,TRBV12-3/TRBV12-4,TRBJ1-2,CASSLALGYGYTF,TGTGCCAGCAGCTTGGCCCTGGGGTATGGCTACACCTTC
.,.,TRBV10-3,TRBJ1-2,CASMSDRTKDGYTF,TGTGCCAGCATGTCAGATCGGACGAAGGATGGCTACACCTTC
many,.,TRBV6-5,TRBJ2-7,CASSYSRGYEQYF,TGTGCCAGCAGTTACTCGAGGGGCTACGAGCAGTACTTC
few,.,TRBV20-1,TRBJ1-1,CSARDGSEAFF,TGCAGTGCTAGAGATGGGAGTGAAGCTTTCTTT
many,TRBD1,TRBV29-1,TRBJ2-7,CSVGRQGPMSYEQYF,TGCAGCGTTGGGCGACAGGGGCCGATGTCCTACGAGCAGTACTTC
.,TRBD1,TRBV11-2,TRBJ2-7,CASSPVDRDEQYF,TGTGCCAGCTCACCGGTTGACAGGGACGAGCAGTACTTC
.,.,TRBV11-2,TRBJ1-2,CASSLGRPNYGYTF,TGTGCCAGCAGCTTAGGAAGACCTAACTATGGCTACACCTTC
.,TRBD2,TRBV10-3,TRBJ2-5,CAISARMTSGQETQYF,TGTGCCATCAGTGCCCGTATGACTAGCGGTCAAGAGACCCAGTACTTC
.,.,TRBV29-1,TRBJ1-1,CSRRMGLETEAFF,TGCAGCCGCCGAATGGGGCTGGAGACTGAAGCTTTCTTT
.,.,TRBV11-2,TRBJ2-7,CASSPRLYYEQYF,TGTGCCAGCAGCCCCCGACTATACTACGAGCAGTACTTC
many,.,TRBV2,TRBJ1-2,CASSELLTF,TGTGCCAGCAGTGAACTGTTGACCTTC
few,.,TRBV6-5,TRBJ1-5,CASRPGVNQPQHF,TGTGCCAGCAGGCCAGGGGTAAATCAGCCCCAGCATTTT
few,.,TRBV5-1,TRBJ2-7,CASSLGQHEQYF,TGCGCCAGCAGCTTGGGACAACACGAGCAGTACTTC
few,.,TRBV5-1,TRBJ1-2,CASSLTTDHIYGYTF,TGCGCCAGCAGCTTGACGACAGATCATATCTATGGCTACACCTTC
many,.,TRBV10-3,TRBJ1-6,CASSTRGPLHF,TGTGCCAGCAGTACCCGCGGACCCCTCCACTTT
few,.,TRBV6-4,TRBJ1-6,CASSRWTDNSPLHF,TGTGCCAGCAGTCGATGGACAGATAATTCACCCCTCCACTTT
.,.,TRBV12-3/TRBV12-4,TRBJ2-7,CASSPNAGAGYEQYF,TGTGCCAGCAGCCCAAACGCAGGGGCCGGCTACGAGCAGTACTTC
once,.,TRBV20-1,TRBJ2-2,CSALSDTGELFF,TGCAGTGCTCTAAGTGACACCGGGGAGCTGTTTTTT
.,.,TRBV7-3,TRBJ2-5,CASSLIGKETRYF,TGTGCCAGCAGCTTAATTGGGAAAGAGACCCGGTACTTC
few,TRBD1,TRBV7-9,TRBJ2-7,CASSQRGTGHYEQYF,TGTGCCAGCAGCCAACGTGGGACAGGGCACTACGAGCAGTACTTC
few,TRBD1,TRBV5-1,TRBJ1-1,CASSLAGTGVEAFF,TGCGCCAGCAGCTTGGCTGGGACAGGGGTTGAAGCTTTCTTT
few,.,TRBV9,TRBJ2-5,CASSVAGWLGETQYF,TGTGCCAGCAGCGTAGCGGGATGGCTAGGGGAGACCCAGTACTTC
.,TRBD1,TRBV20-1,TRBJ2-5,CSATEVAGGQETQYF,TGCAGTGCTACCGAGGTGGCAGGGGGCCAAGAGACCCAGTACTTC
many,.,TRBV7-3,TRBJ2-7,CASTNLGEQYF,TGTGCCAGCACCAACCTGGGGGAGCAGTACTTC
.,.,TRBV6-5,TRBJ1-1,CASSYQVNTEAFF,TGTGCCAGCAGTTACCAAGTAAACACTGAAGCTTTCTTT
.,.,TRBV7-9,TRBJ1-5,CASSSYRVNQPQHF,TGTGCCAGCAGCTCGTACAGGGTCAATCAGCCCCAGCATTTT
many,.,TRBV7-2,TRBJ1-1,CASSLAAGCSTEAFF,TGTGCCAGCAGCTTAGCGGCAGGGTGTAGCACTGAAGCTTTCTTT
few,TRBD2,TRBV4-2,TRBJ2-5,CASSQEIAGAGETQYF,TGTGCCAGCAGCCAAGAGATAGCGGGGGCAGGCGAGACCCAGTACTTC
.,TRBD1,TRBV2,TRBJ1-1,CASTRTGKITEAFF,TGTGCCAGCACCCGGACAGGAAAGATTACTGAAGCTTTCTTT
.,.,TRBV20-1,TRBJ1-6,CSPEGQNSPLHF,TGCAGTCCGGAGGGACAAAATTCACCCCTCCACTTT
few,.,TRBV29-1,TRBJ2-5,CSVVSFGGGRGETQYF,TGCAGCGTTGTGTCTTTTGGGGGGGGCCGTGGGGAGACCCAGTACTTC
.,.,TRBV7-9,TRBJ2-1,CASSLVTKQFF,TGTGCCAGCAGCTTAGTGACTAAGCAGTTCTTC
.,.,TRBV7-3,TRBJ2-5,CASSSVGAGAKETQYF,TGTGCCAGCAGCTCCGTGGGGGCGGGGGCTAAAGAGACCCAGTACTTC
.,TRBD2,TRBV5-1,TRBJ2-7,CASSFPTSGSDNPYEQYF,TGCGCCAGCAGCTTCCCGACTAGCGGGAGTGACAATCCCTACGAGCAGTACTTC
many,TRBD1,TRBV10-3,TRBJ1-5,CAIRGTVNQPQHF,TGTGCCATCAGGGGGACAGTTAATCAGCCCCAGCATTTT
few,.,TRBV9,TRBJ1-6,CASRQDSSYNSPLHF,TGTGCCAGCAGACAAGATAGCTCCTATAATTCACCCCTCCACTTT
few,TRBD2,TRBV7-9,TRBJ2-7,CASSLVEGTSEEQYF,TGTGCCAGCAGCTTAGTTGAGGGGACTAGCGAGGAGCAGTACTTC
many,.,TRBV7-8,TRBJ1-5,CASSLGQHQPQHF,TGTGCCAGCAGCTTAGGGCAACATCAGCCCCAGCATTTT
.,.,TRBV7-9,TRBJ1-1,CASSPDQDTEAFF,TGTGCCAGCAGCCCCGACCAGGACACTGAAGCTTTCTTT
few,.,TRBV2,TRBJ2-7,CASSEPLRSSYEQYF,TGTGCCAGCAGTGAACCGCTGAGGAGCTCCTACGAGCAGTACTTC
.,.,TRBV12-3/TRBV12-4,TRBJ2-2,CASSAAGYENTGELFF,TGTGCCAGCAGCGCCGCGGGCTACGAGAACACCGGGGAGCTGTTTTTT